This entry features one T cell receptor beta chain sequence. The data originate from a study of blood T cell repertoires in COVID-19. Study-level background: Acute and convalescent COVID-19 samples came from the United States, Italy and Spain. PBMCs, B-cell-depleted T cells, or T cells provided the cDNA or gDNA that made up the material.

Germline V gives CDR1 SGHRS, CDR2 YFSETQ. Trimming removed 4 bases at V and 0 bases at J, with 11 bases between. This CDR3 is 15 amino acids long. Original analysis: The assay estimated nucleated cells by amplifying reference gene primers. Profiled with immunoSEQ multiplex PCR; TCRdb holds only in-frame clones, not every one. V and J calls and clone size come straight from that table; D and trimming were deduced from the DNA. In the table there are over 150,000 clones, approximately 87% of which are singletons. Sequenced material: peripheral blood. This receptor was taken from a man aged 65 to 85 with active or convalescent COVID-19. This chain links TRBV5-1 with TRBJ1-5, with D possibly TRBD1 on 5 matching bases. CDR3 amino acids: CASSEGATSNQPQHF. Here the CDR3 DNA reads TGCGCCAGCAGCGAAGGGGCTACTAGCAATCAGCCCCAGCATTTT.